The 14 T cell receptor beta chains presented below share a single source sample, sequenced in a study of cytomegalovirus exposure and HLA in healthy donors. The PCR ran on 60 Vbeta and 13 Jbeta primers. Only in-frame clones appear in the TCRdb table, and some are missing; sequencing was by immunoSEQ multiplex PCR. The sample shows 110,000 to 150,000 clones, around four fifths of them seen only once. The sequenced material came from PBMCs. Receptor source: an older woman in good health and CMV-seropositive.

CDR3 loop: CASSLGQGLAVYF. The CDR3 DNA sequence: TGTGCCAGCAGTTTGGGGCAGGGACTAGCGGTATACTTC. The chain is built from TRBV27 and TRBJ2-5, with 11 bases matching TRBD2. Germline trimming cut 3 bases from V and 14 bases from J; bases unmatched to any gene: 8. Germline V gives CDR1 MNHEY, CDR2 SMNVEV (reference sequence). The CDR3 length is 13 residues.

This chain uses TRBV10-3 with TRBJ2-7; D ambiguous. In germline, CDR1 is ENHRY, CDR2 SYGVKD. V was pared by 6 bases and J by 0 bases, with 9 bases between. The CDR3 covers 13 residues. CDR3 amino acids: CAIRVAVSYEQYF. CDR3 in DNA: TGTGCCATCAGGGTCGCAGTCTCCTACGAGCAGTACTTC.

The rearrangement links TRBV5-1 to TRBJ2-3; 11 bases line up with TRBD2. The length of the CDR3 is 18 residues. The trim removed 3 bases at V and 4 bases at J, leaving 13 bases unmatched. Germline V CDR1 and CDR2: SGHRS, YFSETQ. The CDR3 sequence: CASSSTSGKGLGPDTQYF. The DNA for the CDR3 is TGCGCCAGCAGCTCGACTAGCGGGAAGGGATTGGGCCCAGATACGCAGTATTTT.

The sample holds a few counts of this clone. V and J are TRBV5-6 and TRBJ2-3; 8 bases are a match to TRBD2. J gave up 3 bases and V 3 bases, and 3 bases lay outside the gene matches. This CDR3 contains 14 residues. Germline values: CDR1 SGHDT, CDR2 YYEEEE. CDR3 in amino acids: CASSSRLATDTQYF. The CDR3 nucleotides are TGTGCCAGCAGCTCACGACTAGCGACAGATACGCAGTATTTT.

The chain links TRBV28 to TRBJ2-1, with TRBD2 matching over 8 bases. V shed 3 bases and J 8 bases; nucleotides not matched to a gene: 9. Per the germline V gene, CDR1 is MDHEN and CDR2 is SYDVKM. The CDR3 has 15 amino acids. In DNA, the CDR3 is TGTGCCAGCAGTTTCACCGGGACTAGAGCCCATGAGCAGTTCTTC. Translating it yields CASSFTGTRAHEQFF.

This sequence joins TRBV28 and TRBJ2-7, with 8 bases lining up with TRBD1. The CDR3 sequence is 16 residues long. The J segment lost 0 bases and the V segment lost 5 bases, leaving 9 bases of the junction unmatched. CDR1 is MDHEN, CDR2 SYDVKM, per germline. Here the CDR3 DNA reads TGTGCCAGCAGTCGCCGCCCGGGACAGGACTCCTACGAGCAGTACTTC. Translated: CASSRRPGQDSYEQYF.

This clone was picked up one time. The J gene is TRBJ1-2, the V gene TRBV4-2; D not resolved. CDR1 LGHNA and CDR2 YNFKEQ come from the germline V gene. Between the trimmed V and J ends, which lost 1 base and 4 bases, there was a span of 4 bases. The CDR3 is 12 amino acids. CDR3 in DNA: TGTGCCAGCAGCCAAGGAGTCTATGGCTACACCTTC. Translation gives CASSQGVYGYTF.

The rearrangement joins TRBV28 to TRBJ1-6, with 8 bases identical to TRBD1. V trimming: 3 bases; J trimming: 10 bases; junction bases outside the gene matches: 5. This CDR3 is built from 14 residues. Germline CDR1 reads MDHEN; CDR2 reads SYDVKM. CDR3 sequence reads: CASSFDRGSSPLHF. CDR3 nucleotide sequence: TGTGCCAGCAGTTTCGACAGGGGCAGCTCACCCCTCCACTTT.

This chain links TRBV7-3 with TRBJ2-5; a possible D gene is TRBD1 (5 bases). The end of the DNA is better explained by TRBJ2-7, so the J call may be wrong. The CDR3 has 12 amino acids. Germline V gene lookup returns CDR1 SGHTA and CDR2 FQGTGA. In DNA, the CDR3 is TGTGCCAGCAGCTTAATGGGGCTCGAGCAGTACTTC. It codes for CASSLMGLEQYF.

This clone came up once. This sequence joins TRBV7-2 and TRBJ1-3, with a weak D call TRBD1 (6 bases). Trimming left V 5 bases short and J 2 bases short, with 16 bases between. Germline CDR1 and CDR2: SGHTA and FQGNSA. The CDR3 has 16 amino acids. The DNA of the CDR3 is TGTGCCAGCAGCCGCGGGGGGGGGCGAGCTGGAAACACCATATATTTT. As protein: CASSRGGGRAGNTIYF.

The V call is TRBV28, the J call TRBJ1-1; TRBD1 matches 11 bases. J gave up 4 bases and V 6 bases, and 7 bases lay outside the gene matches. The CDR3 extends over 15 amino acids. In germline, CDR1 is MDHEN, CDR2 SYDVKM. The CDR3 here is CASSRTGGELTEAFF. The CDR3 nucleotides are TGTGCCAGCAGCCGGACAGGGGGCGAACTCACTGAAGCTTTCTTT. Full variable domain (rest looked up from reference TRBV28 and TRBJ1-1): DVKVTQSSRYLVKRTGEKVFLECVQDMDHENMFWYRQDPGLGLRLIYFSYDVKMKEKGDIPEGYSVSREKKERFSLILESASTNQTSMYLCASSRTGGELTEAFFGQGTRLTVV.

This rearrangement joins TRBV7-2 to TRBJ2-7; 11 bases agree with TRBD2. The CDR3 extends over 18 amino acids. Germline CDR1 SGHTA, CDR2 FQGNSA. V was pared by 2 bases and J by 3 bases, with 12 bases of the junction left unmatched. The CDR3 is CASSLIGGGTSGYYEQYF. The CDR3 bases are TGTGCCAGCAGCTTAATCGGGGGGGGGACTAGCGGATACTACGAGCAGTACTTC.

V usage is TRBV28 and J usage is TRBJ1-1; a possible D gene is TRBD1 (6 bases). V was shortened by 0 bases and J by 1 base, with 6 bases between the two germline ends. CDR3 size: 14 residues. In germline, CDR1 is MDHEN, CDR2 SYDVKM. The CDR3 loop reads CASSLWTGNTEAFF. In DNA form, the CDR3 reads TGTGCCAGCAGTTTATGGACAGGGAACACTGAAGCTTTCTTT.

This clone was observed a few times. This chain connects TRBV10-3 to TRBJ2-1; D may be TRBD2 (5 bases). The CDR3 covers 15 residues. Per the germline V gene, CDR1 is ENHRY and CDR2 is SYGVKD. The ends were cut back, 10 bases at V and 0 bases at J, with 16 bases in the middle. CDR3 amino acids: CATVAGVSSYNEQFF. The CDR3 DNA reads TGTGCCACCGTGGCCGGGGTTAGCTCCTACAATGAGCAGTTCTTC.